The clone carrying this T cell receptor (beta chain) was detected a few times. Other DNA sequences in the same sample also yield this CDR3. Repertoires were generated with immunoSEQ multiplex PCR, while TCRdb's copy carries only in-frame clones and drops some. The table includes about 140,000 clones, under 95% detected once. This record comes from a study of T cell responses to AZD1222 COVID-19 vaccine. The V and J ends lost 1 base and 1 base respectively, with 11 bases between them. The CDR3 contains 15 residues. The germline gives CDR1 MNHNS, CDR2 SASEGT. This chain links TRBV6-1 with TRBJ2-7; possibly TRBD1 for D (7 bases). Sequenced here: peripheral blood, sampled on day 0 of AZD1222 vaccination. The clonotype comes from an adult in good health. The chain's CDR3 is CASSEGGDSSYEQYF. The CDR3 DNA sequence: TGTGCCAGCAGTGAAGGGGGGGACAGTTCCTACGAGCAGTACTTC.